The following is a T cell receptor beta chain sequence with its context. The CDR3 extends over 15 amino acids. Germline-derived CDR1 and CDR2 are SEHNR and FQNEAQ (reference sequence). The ends were cut back, 2 bases at V and 5 bases at J, with 15 bases in the middle. The source of the sample is a study of control samples from healthy donors and cancer patients. Measured with immunoSEQ multiplex PCR; TCRdb has only the in-frame clones, and not every one. The table shows 130,000 to 150,000 clones, with roughly 93% occurring only once. The clonotype comes from a man aged 18 to 30 in good health. The V gene is TRBV7-9, the J gene TRBJ2-5, with D possibly being TRBD1 (6 bases). The sequenced material came from blood. The CDR3 loop reads CASSLRQGSMETQYF. The CDR3 nucleotides read TGTGCCAGCAGCTTACGGCAGGGGAGTATGGAGACCCAGTACTTC.